Presented here are 7 T cell receptor beta chains from one specimen sequenced in a study of lymphopenia after photon versus proton radiotherapy. Sequencing used immunoSEQ multiplex PCR; TCRdb keeps in-frame clones, though not all of them. The sample carries some 30,000 clones, under 90% recorded once. The sequenced sample was peripheral blood, obtained from a patient treated with photon-based radiotherapy. These receptors all come from a woman aged 50 to 60 with pancreatic cancer.

The chain joins TRBV4-1 to TRBJ1-6; D uncertain. Germline loops: CDR1 MGHRA, CDR2 YSYEKL. This CDR3 spans 16 amino acids. V was trimmed by 1 base and J by 10 bases, leaving 17 bases between them. Here the CDR3 DNA reads TGCGCCAGCAGCCAAGGAACGGCCCCGCCGGACTCACCCCTCCACTTT. Its translation: CASSQGTAPPDSPLHF.

V gene TRBV20-1 combines with J gene TRBJ2-2; D gene unclear. Germline lookup yields CDR1 DFQATT and CDR2 SNEGSKA (reference sequence). Trimming stripped 7 bases from V and 6 bases from J, with 9 bases between. This CDR3 comprises 11 residues. As DNA, the CDR3 is TGCAGTGTTCCAGGTGCCGGGGAGCTGTTTTTT. Translated, it gives CSVPGAGELFF.

J is TRBJ2-7 and V is TRBV6-1; TRBD1 matches at 8 bases. Germline CDR1 and CDR2: MNHNS and SASEGT. V lost 8 bases to trimming and J lost 3 bases; unmatched junction nucleotides: 12. The CDR3 has 15 amino acids. In nucleotides, the CDR3 is TGTGCCAGCCCAAAACCGGGACAGGAGTACTACGAGCAGTACTTC. Amino acids: CASPKPGQEYYEQYF.

V is TRBV27 and J is TRBJ1-1; D not certain. This CDR3 has 13 amino acids. V was trimmed by 2 bases and J by 5 bases, leaving 9 bases between them. The germline V gene has CDR1 MNHEY and CDR2 SMNVEV (reference sequence). In DNA, the CDR3 is TGTGCCAGCAGTTTACGGCAGAGGACTGAAGCTTTCTTT. It is translated as CASSLRQRTEAFF.

The J gene is TRBJ2-7, the V gene TRBV7-2; D possibly corresponds to TRBD1 (5 bases). This CDR3 has 14 residues. Germline CDR1 reads SGHTA; CDR2 reads FQGNSA. With 2 bases removed from V and 2 bases from J, the gap between germline ends came to 10 bases. CDR3 in amino acids: CASSLPEGAYEQYF. CDR3 DNA sequence: TGTGCCAGCAGCTTACCCGAAGGGGCCTACGAGCAGTACTTC.

The rearrangement links TRBV27 to TRBJ2-1; 9 bases are shared with TRBD2. There are 17 residues in the CDR3. Germline loops: CDR1 MNHEY, CDR2 SMNVEV (reference sequence). Trimming at V came to 5 bases and at J to 1 base, leaving 9 bases not matched to a gene. The CDR3 sequence: CASSHGRAGGSYNEQFF. For the CDR3, the DNA is TGTGCCAGCAGTCACGGTCGGGCGGGAGGGTCCTACAATGAGCAGTTCTTC.

The rearrangement uses TRBV25-1 and TRBJ2-7; D not resolved. Germline loops: CDR1 MGHDK, CDR2 SYGVNS. The V end was cut by 8 bases, the J end by 2 bases, with 16 bases between. This CDR3 comprises 14 residues. CDR3 in amino acids: CASRPPARPYEQYF. The CDR3 DNA is TGTGCCAGCCGCCCCCCAGCTCGCCCCTACGAGCAGTACTTC.